The present TCR beta chain was sequenced within a study of post-analysis software for immune sequencing data. Study-level findings and limits: Strong co-clustering by F measure linked samples that shared a preparation batch. A few TRBV segments (TRBV5-6, TRBV5-1 and TRBV20-1 among them) occurred more frequently in patients than in controls.

cDNA libraries of TCR beta carried unique molecular identifiers. It was from about 0.94 to 9.7 million T cells that 500,000 or so cDNA molecules came. Via MiXCR, TCRdb re-called the PCR reads, giving one row per CDR3 protein. This sample yields about 150,000 distinct CDR3 sequences, of which 30% are seen a single time; roughly 1.6% belongs to the top ten. Comments on this clonotype: Its antigen is not known.

V lost 5 bases, J lost 4 bases, and 11 bases lay in between. This CDR3 has 13 residues. Germline CDR1 reads LGHDT; CDR2 reads YNNKEL (reference sequence). The receptor was derived from a girl aged 5-17 years with multiple sclerosis. The specimen sequenced was blood. The chain couples TRBV3-1 to TRBJ1-1; tentatively, D is TRBD1 (5 bases). CDR3 protein: CASSFSGGTEAFF. The CDR3 nucleotides read TGTGCCAGCAGCTTTTCGGGGGGCACTGAAGCTTTCTTT.